The clone carrying this T cell receptor (beta chain) was seen many times. Its antigen is unidentified. The data were taken from a study of spatial heterogeneity in lung cancer. Study-wide points: In tumors, expanded intratumoral alpha and beta TCR counts tracked mutation counts.

TCRdb itself ran the 5' RACE reads through MiXCR, one entry per CDR3 protein. This table holds 100,000 or so distinct CDR3 sequences, about 4.6% found once. Time point meaning: sample taken at primary tumor resection. Frozen PBMC, nontumor lung or tumor provided whole RNA, which was sequenced unsorted. CDR3 length equals 16 residues. V gave up 1 base and J gave up 0 bases, with 10 bases separating them. Germline V lookup: CDR1 SNHLY, CDR2 FYNNEI. This chain links TRBV2 with TRBJ2-4, with a tentative D call TRBD1 (5 bases). This material consisted of lung tumor tissue, taken at surgery. The source is a male donor with early-stage non-small cell lung cancer. CDR3 sequence: CASSEGGPQAKNIQYF. DNA for the CDR3: TGTGCCAGCAGTGAAGGGGGCCCCCAAGCCAAAAACATTCAGTACTTC.